Listed below are T cell receptor beta chains from one sample, sequenced in a study of blood T cell repertoires in COVID-19. Using immunoSEQ multiplex PCR, the repertoire was profiled, and TCRdb retains in-frame clones only, with some absent. The table lists approximately 250,000 clones, 65% to 90% of them singletons. Sequencing was carried out using peripheral blood. The receptor set was obtained from a middle-aged man who had recovered from COVID-19. Each CDR3 is given with its conserved first and last residue. A D gene is named only where the DNA matches it firmly. Rows may omit the clone size; those that give it use once, few, many or a size class.

CDR3aa | CDR3nt | v_gene | d_gene | abundance | j_gene
CASSLEARAEAFF | TGCGCCAGCAGCTTGGAGGCCAGGGCTGAAGCTTTCTTT | TRBV5-1 | - | - | TRBJ1-1
CASSPAGFQPQHF | TGTGCCAGCAGCCCCGCGGGGTTTCAGCCCCAGCATTTT | TRBV7-9 | - | few | TRBJ1-5
CASSFWVRGQGAEAFF | TGTGCCAGCAGTTTCTGGGTTCGGGGACAGGGGGCTGAAGCTTTCTTT | TRBV6-5 | TRBD1 | - | TRBJ1-1
CSVRAGHYGYTF | TGCAGCGTCAGGGCAGGGCACTATGGCTACACCTTC | TRBV29-1 | - | - | TRBJ1-2
CASSHPPGGSSGSENYEQYF | TGTGCCAGCAGTCACCCCCCGGGGGGAAGTAGCGGGAGTGAGAACTACGAGCAGTACTTC | TRBV6-6 | TRBD2 | once | TRBJ2-7
CASSSLGSSYEQYF | TGTGCCAGCAGTTCCCTCGGGAGCTCCTACGAGCAGTACTTC | TRBV27 | - | - | TRBJ2-7
CASSIQSSNYGYTF | TGTGCCAGCAGTATACAGTCCTCTAACTATGGCTACACCTTC | TRBV6-5 | - | - | TRBJ1-2
CASSLVQEVGELFF | TGTGCCAGCAGCTTAGTCCAGGAAGTCGGGGAGCTGTTTTTT | TRBV7-2 | - | - | TRBJ2-2
CASSPGGAIMDGYTF | TGTGCCAGCAGCCCAGGGGGCGCGATCATGGATGGCTACACCTTC | TRBV7-2 | TRBD1 | - | TRBJ1-2
CASSEYRRTGTEKLFF | TGTGCCAGCAGTGAATATAGGAGGACAGGGACCGAAAAACTGTTTTTT | TRBV25-1 | TRBD1 | - | TRBJ1-4
CASRLWREGRDEQYF | TGTGCCAGCCGCCTCTGGCGGGAGGGCCGGGACGAGCAGTACTTC | TRBV6-5 | TRBD2 | - | TRBJ2-7
CATKTSGGAETQYF | TGTGCCACCAAGACTAGCGGGGGGGCCGAGACCCAGTACTTC | TRBV3-1/TRBV3-2 | TRBD2 | - | TRBJ2-5
CASSASGGGPYEQYF | TGTGCCAGCAGCGCTTCGGGCGGGGGGCCCTACGAGCAGTACTTC | TRBV2 | TRBD2 | - | TRBJ2-7
CASSLVARVSEAFF | TGTGCCAGCAGCTTAGTCGCGCGGGTATCAGAAGCTTTCTTT | TRBV7-2 | - | - | TRBJ1-1
CASSPGVANQPQHF | TGTGCCAGCTCTCCCGGGGTCGCAAATCAGCCCCAGCATTTT | TRBV18 | - | - | TRBJ1-5
CASGRFVNTGELFF | TGTGCCAGCGGGCGCTTTGTGAACACCGGGGAGCTGTTTTTT | TRBV6-6 | - | - | TRBJ2-2
CASSPAGTGTNEKLFF | TGTGCCAGCAGCCCTGCCGGGACAGGGACTAATGAAAAACTGTTTTTT | TRBV6-2/TRBV6-3 | TRBD1 | - | TRBJ1-4
CASSQGTSGSSNTGELFF | TGCGCCAGCAGCCAGGGGACTAGCGGGAGCAGTAACACCGGGGAGCTGTTTTTT | TRBV4-3 | TRBD2 | - | TRBJ2-2
CASSLLPGQGVDEQYF | TGTGCCAGCAGCTTGTTGCCGGGACAGGGGGTGGACGAGCAGTACTTC | TRBV5-6 | TRBD1 | - | TRBJ2-7
CASSALGQGLVEQYF | TGTGCCAGCAGTGCTTTGGGACAGGGATTGGTCGAGCAGTACTTC | TRBV2 | TRBD1 | - | TRBJ2-7
CAWSGGFEQYF | TGTGCCTGGAGTGGAGGGTTCGAGCAGTACTTC | TRBV30 | - | once | TRBJ2-7
CASRVGGSSYNEQFF | TGTGCCAGCAGAGTCGGCGGGAGCTCCTACAATGAGCAGTTCTTC | TRBV6-5 | TRBD2 | - | TRBJ2-1
CSVLAGGTDTQYF | TGCAGCGTGTTAGCGGGGGGCACAGATACGCAGTATTTT | TRBV29-1 | TRBD2 | - | TRBJ2-3
CASSLKTVSYNEQFF | TGTGCCAGCAGCTTAAAGACAGTCTCCTACAATGAGCAGTTCTTC | TRBV7-8 | - | few | TRBJ2-1
CASSTRLGQSQPQHF | TGTGCCAGCAGCACCCGGCTTGGACAGAGTCAGCCCCAGCATTTT | TRBV21-1 | - | - | TRBJ1-5